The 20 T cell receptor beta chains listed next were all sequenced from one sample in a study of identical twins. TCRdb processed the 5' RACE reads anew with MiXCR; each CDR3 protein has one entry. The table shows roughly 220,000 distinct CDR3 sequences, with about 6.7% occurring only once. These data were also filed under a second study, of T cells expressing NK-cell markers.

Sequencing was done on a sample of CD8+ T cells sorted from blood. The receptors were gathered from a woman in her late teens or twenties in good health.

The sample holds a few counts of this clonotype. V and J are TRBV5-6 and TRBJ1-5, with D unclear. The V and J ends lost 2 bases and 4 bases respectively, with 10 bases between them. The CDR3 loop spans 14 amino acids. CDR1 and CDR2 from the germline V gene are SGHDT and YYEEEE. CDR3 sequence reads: CASSFEGPNQPQHF. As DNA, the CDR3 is TGTGCCAGCAGCTTCGAGGGTCCTAATCAGCCCCAGCATTTT.

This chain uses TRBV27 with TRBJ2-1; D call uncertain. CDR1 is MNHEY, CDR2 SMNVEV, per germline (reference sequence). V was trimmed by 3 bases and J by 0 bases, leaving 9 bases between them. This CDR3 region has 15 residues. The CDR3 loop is CASSLTLFSYNEQFF. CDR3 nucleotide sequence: TGTGCCAGCAGTTTGACACTCTTCTCCTACAATGAGCAGTTCTTC.

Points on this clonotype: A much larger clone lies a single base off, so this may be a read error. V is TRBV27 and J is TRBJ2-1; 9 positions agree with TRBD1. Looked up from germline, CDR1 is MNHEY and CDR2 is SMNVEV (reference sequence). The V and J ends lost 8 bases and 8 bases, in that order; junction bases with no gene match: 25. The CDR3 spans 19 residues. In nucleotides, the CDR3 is TGTGCCAGCTATTATATTTGGCCCCCGGTGGGACAGGGTATTGATGAGCAGTTCTTC. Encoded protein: CASYYIWPPVGQGIDEQFF.

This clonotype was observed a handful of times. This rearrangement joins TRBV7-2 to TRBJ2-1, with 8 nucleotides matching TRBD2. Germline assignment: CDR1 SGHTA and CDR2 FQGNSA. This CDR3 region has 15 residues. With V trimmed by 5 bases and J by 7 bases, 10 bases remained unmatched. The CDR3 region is CASSDTGTRKNEQFF. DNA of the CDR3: TGTGCCAGCAGCGATACCGGGACTAGGAAAAATGAGCAGTTCTTC.

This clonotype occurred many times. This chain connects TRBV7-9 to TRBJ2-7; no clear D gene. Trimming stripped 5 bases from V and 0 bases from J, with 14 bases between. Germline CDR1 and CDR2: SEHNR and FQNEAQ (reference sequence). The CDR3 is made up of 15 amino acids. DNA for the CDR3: TGTGCCAGCAGCCCCCCAGGCGATCACTCCTACGAGCAGTACTTC. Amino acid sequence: CASSPPGDHSYEQYF.

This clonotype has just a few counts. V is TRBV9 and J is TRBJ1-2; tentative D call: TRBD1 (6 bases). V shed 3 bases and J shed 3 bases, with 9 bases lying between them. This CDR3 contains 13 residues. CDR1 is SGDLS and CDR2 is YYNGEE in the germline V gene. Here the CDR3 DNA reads TGTGCCAGCAGCGCTGGACAGCACTATGGCTACACCTTC. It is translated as CASSAGQHYGYTF.

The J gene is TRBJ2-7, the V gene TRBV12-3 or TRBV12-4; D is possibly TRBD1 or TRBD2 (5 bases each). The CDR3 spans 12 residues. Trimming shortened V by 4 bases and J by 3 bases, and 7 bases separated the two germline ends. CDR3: CASSWDVYEQYF. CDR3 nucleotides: TGTGCCAGCAGTTGGGACGTCTACGAGCAGTACTTC.

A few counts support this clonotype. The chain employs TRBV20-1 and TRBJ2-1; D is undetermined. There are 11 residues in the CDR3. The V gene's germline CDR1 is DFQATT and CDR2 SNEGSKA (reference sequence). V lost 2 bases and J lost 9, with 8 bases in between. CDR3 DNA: TGCAGTGCTAGAACGGACCGTGAGCAGTTCTTC. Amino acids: CSARTDREQFF.

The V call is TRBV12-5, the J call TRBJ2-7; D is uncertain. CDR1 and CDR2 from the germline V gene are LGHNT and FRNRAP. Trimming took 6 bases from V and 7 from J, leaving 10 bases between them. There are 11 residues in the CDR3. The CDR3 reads CASGPTGEQYF. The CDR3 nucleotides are TGTGCTAGTGGCCCAACCGGTGAGCAGTACTTC.

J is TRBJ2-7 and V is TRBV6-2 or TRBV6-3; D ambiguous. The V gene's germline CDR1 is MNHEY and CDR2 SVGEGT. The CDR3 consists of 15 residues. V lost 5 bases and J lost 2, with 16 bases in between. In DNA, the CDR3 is TGTGCCAGCAGTCTGGACGGACGCCTTACCTACGAGCAGTACTTC. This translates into CASSLDGRLTYEQYF.

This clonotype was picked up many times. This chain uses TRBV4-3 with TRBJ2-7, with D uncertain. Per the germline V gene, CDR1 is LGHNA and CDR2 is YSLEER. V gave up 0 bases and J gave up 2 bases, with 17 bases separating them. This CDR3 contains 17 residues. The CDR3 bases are TGCGCCAGCAGCCAAGATGAGGAGAAGATACTACCCTACGAGCAGTACTTC. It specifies CASSQDEEKILPYEQYF.

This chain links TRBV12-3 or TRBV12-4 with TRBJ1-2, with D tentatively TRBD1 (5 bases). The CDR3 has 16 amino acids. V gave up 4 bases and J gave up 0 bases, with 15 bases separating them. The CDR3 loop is CASSSRLGLTNYGYTF. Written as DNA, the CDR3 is TGTGCCAGCAGTTCACGCCTGGGGCTAACTAACTATGGCTACACCTTC.

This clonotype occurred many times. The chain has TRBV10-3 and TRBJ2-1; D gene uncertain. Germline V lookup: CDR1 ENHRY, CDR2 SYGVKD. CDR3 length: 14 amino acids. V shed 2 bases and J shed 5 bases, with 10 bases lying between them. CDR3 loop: CAISEPWTDNEQFF. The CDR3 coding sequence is TGTGCCATCAGTGAGCCCTGGACCGACAATGAGCAGTTCTTC.

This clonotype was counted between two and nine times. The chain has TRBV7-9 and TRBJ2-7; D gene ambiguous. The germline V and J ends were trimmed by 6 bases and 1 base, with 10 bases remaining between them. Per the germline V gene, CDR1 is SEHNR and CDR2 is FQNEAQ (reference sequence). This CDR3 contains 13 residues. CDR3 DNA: TGTGCCAGCAGACCTTACGAATCCTACGAGCAGTACTTC. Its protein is CASRPYESYEQYF.

The CDR3: CASSVDGVPSSYNEQFF. The CDR3 bases are TGTGCCAGCAGCGTAGACGGGGTTCCAAGCTCCTACAATGAGCAGTTCTTC. This chain links TRBV9 with TRBJ2-1; D may be TRBD2 (5 bases). The ends were cut back, 0 bases at V and 0 bases at J, with 13 bases in the middle. CDR1 is SGDLS and CDR2 is YYNGEE in the germline V gene. This CDR3 region has 17 residues.

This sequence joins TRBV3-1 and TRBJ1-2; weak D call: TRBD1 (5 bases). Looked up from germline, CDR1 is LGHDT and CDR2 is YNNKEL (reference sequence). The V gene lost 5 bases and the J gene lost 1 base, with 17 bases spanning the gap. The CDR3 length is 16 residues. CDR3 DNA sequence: TGTGCCAGCAGCGGCACTCTCAGGGCATTTAACTATGGCTACACCTTC. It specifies CASSGTLRAFNYGYTF.

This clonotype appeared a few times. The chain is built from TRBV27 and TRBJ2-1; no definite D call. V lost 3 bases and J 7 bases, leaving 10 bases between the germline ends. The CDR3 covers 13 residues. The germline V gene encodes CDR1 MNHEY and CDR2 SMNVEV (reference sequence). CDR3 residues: CASSFSQRNEQFF. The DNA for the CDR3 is TGTGCCAGCAGTTTTTCCCAGAGGAATGAGCAGTTCTTC.

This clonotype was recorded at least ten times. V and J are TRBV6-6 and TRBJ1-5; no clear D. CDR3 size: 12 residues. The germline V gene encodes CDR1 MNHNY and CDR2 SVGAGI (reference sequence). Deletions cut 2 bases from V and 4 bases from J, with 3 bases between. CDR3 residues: CASSYGNQPQHF. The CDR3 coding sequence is TGTGCCAGCAGTTACGGGAATCAGCCCCAGCATTTT.

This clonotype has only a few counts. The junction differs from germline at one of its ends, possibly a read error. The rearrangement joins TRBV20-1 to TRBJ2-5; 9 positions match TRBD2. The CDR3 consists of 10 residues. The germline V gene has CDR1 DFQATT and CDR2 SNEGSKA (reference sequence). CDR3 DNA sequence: TGCAGTGCCCTAGCGGGACAGAACCACTTC. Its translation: CSALAGQNHF.

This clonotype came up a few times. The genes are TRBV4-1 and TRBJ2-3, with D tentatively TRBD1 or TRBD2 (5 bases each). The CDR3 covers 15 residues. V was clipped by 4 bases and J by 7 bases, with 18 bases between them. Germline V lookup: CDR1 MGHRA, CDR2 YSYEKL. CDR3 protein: CASSLERTPGNTQYF. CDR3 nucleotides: TGCGCCAGCAGCCTCGAGCGGACCCCAGGGAATACGCAGTATTTT.